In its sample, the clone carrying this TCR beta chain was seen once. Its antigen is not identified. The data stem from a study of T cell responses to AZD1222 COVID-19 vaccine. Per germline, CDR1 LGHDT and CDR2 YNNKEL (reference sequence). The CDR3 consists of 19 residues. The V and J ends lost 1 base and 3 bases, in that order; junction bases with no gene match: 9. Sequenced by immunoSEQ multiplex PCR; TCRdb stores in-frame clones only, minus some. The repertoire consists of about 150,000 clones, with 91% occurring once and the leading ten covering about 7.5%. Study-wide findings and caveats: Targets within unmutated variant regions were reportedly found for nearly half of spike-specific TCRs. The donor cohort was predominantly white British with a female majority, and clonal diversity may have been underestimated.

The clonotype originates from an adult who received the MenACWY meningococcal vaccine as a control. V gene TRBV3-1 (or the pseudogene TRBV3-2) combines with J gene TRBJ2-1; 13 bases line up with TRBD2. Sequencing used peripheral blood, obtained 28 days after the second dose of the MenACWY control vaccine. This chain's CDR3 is CASSQGGLAGYLDYNEQFF. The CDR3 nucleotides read TGTGCCAGCAGCCAAGGGGGACTAGCGGGATACCTAGACTACAATGAGCAGTTCTTC.